This entry lists 14 T cell receptor beta chains sequenced from one sample in a study of T-cell memory formation after mild COVID-19. MiXCR, applied by TCRdb to the 5' RACE reads, yields one record per CDR3 protein. The sample contains 350,000 to 500,000 distinct CDR3 sequences, around 22% of which appear only once. The material sequenced was PBMCs or a T cell subset sorted from them (not recorded which). Every receptor here comes from an adult woman who had mild COVID-19 (a few samples of this study predate the infection). Cell type and time point are not known.

The CDR3 DNA reads TGTGCCAGCAGCCAAGGGCTGCGGGCCAACGTCCTGACTTTC. Encoded protein: CASSQGLRANVLTF. This chain connects TRBV4-2 to TRBJ2-6; D gene uncertain. This CDR3 is 14 amino acids long. Per germline, CDR1 LGHNA and CDR2 YNFKEQ. V lost 1 base, J lost 5 bases, and 6 bases lay in between.

This chain links TRBV7-9 with TRBJ1-4; D is perhaps TRBD1 (5 bases). The CDR3 covers 15 residues. CDR1 is SEHNR and CDR2 is FQNEAQ in the germline V gene (reference sequence). Trimming took 3 bases from V and 3 from J, leaving 11 bases between them. This chain's CDR3 is CASSFDSSANEKLFF. The DNA for the CDR3 is TGTGCCAGCAGCTTCGACAGCTCGGCTAATGAAAAACTGTTTTTT.

This clonotype turned up a few times. The chain employs TRBV7-9 and TRBJ2-7; 13 nucleotides align to TRBD2. V was clipped by 4 bases and J by 3 bases; unmatched bases: 15. Germline values: CDR1 SEHNR, CDR2 FQNEAQ (reference sequence). The CDR3 has 19 amino acids. The DNA of the CDR3 is TGTGCCAGCAGCTCAAAGAGACTAGCGGGAGGCTTCTCATTCTACGAGCAGTACTTC. Translated: CASSSKRLAGGFSFYEQYF.

This clonotype appeared a few times. The chain combines TRBV27 with TRBJ2-1; TRBD2 agrees at 9 bases. V lost 0 bases to trimming and J lost 10 bases; unmatched junction nucleotides: 7. Germline V lookup: CDR1 MNHEY, CDR2 SMNVEV (reference sequence). The CDR3 has 15 residues. The CDR3: CASSLSGGGAWEQFF. The CDR3 nucleotides read TGTGCCAGCAGTTTATCAGGCGGGGGGGCATGGGAGCAGTTCTTC.

This sequence joins TRBV5-1 and TRBJ2-3; 9 nucleotides agree with TRBD2. Germline CDR1 reads SGHRS; CDR2 reads YFSETQ. V shed 2 bases, J shed 2 bases, and the junction held 6 bases outside the gene matches. The CDR3 length is 16 residues. Written as DNA, the CDR3 is TGCGCCAGCAGCTTTGTAGCGGGGGCCTACACAGATACGCAGTATTTT. Translating gives CASSFVAGAYTDTQYF.

V and J are TRBV6-2 or TRBV6-3 and TRBJ2-7; D not resolved. Germline lookup yields CDR1 MNHEY and CDR2 SVGEGT. CDR3 length: 12 residues. With 6 bases removed from V and 6 bases from J, the gap between germline ends came to 12 bases. CDR3 sequence reads: CASREVGFEQYF. CDR3 in DNA: TGTGCCAGCAGGGAAGTTGGGTTCGAGCAGTACTTC.

This rearrangement joins TRBV7-9 to TRBJ2-7; weak D call: TRBD2 (6 bases). V was trimmed by 6 bases and J by 2 bases, leaving 11 bases between them. This CDR3 has 13 residues. Germline lookup yields CDR1 SEHNR and CDR2 FQNEAQ (reference sequence). CDR3 sequence: CASSLSGAYEQYV. CDR3 DNA sequence: TGTGCCAGCAGTCTCTCGGGGGCCTACGAGCAGTACGTC.

The rearrangement uses TRBV11-3 and TRBJ2-3; D is perhaps TRBD1 or TRBD2 (5 bases each). The V end lost 1 base, the J end lost 0 bases, and 17 bases lay between the germline ends. The CDR3 extends over 18 amino acids. Germline loops: CDR1 SGHNT, CDR2 YENEEA. For the CDR3, the DNA is TGTGCCAGCAGCTTAGGTGTGATGGGGGAGAACAGCACAGATACGCAGTATTTT. It specifies CASSLGVMGENSTDTQYF.

This clonotype was counted only a few times. The chain is built from TRBV27 and TRBJ2-7; 7 bases are shared with TRBD1. Per the germline V gene, CDR1 is MNHEY and CDR2 is SMNVEV (reference sequence). The junction had 9 bases not matched to a gene; V was cut back by 6 bases and J by 1 base. There are 15 residues in the CDR3. CDR3 sequence (DNA): TGTGCCAGCAGCTCGTACGGGACAGATTCCTACGAGCAGTACTTC. Protein: CASSSYGTDSYEQYF.

The CDR3 here is CASRLTGNTEAFF. In nucleotides, the CDR3 is TGCGCCAGCAGATTGACAGGGAACACTGAAGCTTTCTTT. The chain joins TRBV5-1 to TRBJ1-1; D is perhaps TRBD1 (6 bases). The CDR3 loop spans 13 amino acids. Germline loops: CDR1 SGHRS, CDR2 YFSETQ. V shed 5 bases and J shed 1 base, with 9 bases lying between them.

This clonotype came up a few times. The chain couples TRBV5-1 to TRBJ2-7, with D perhaps TRBD2 (8 bases). V was trimmed by 0 bases and J by 4 bases, leaving 17 bases between them. CDR1 is SGHRS and CDR2 is YFSETQ in the germline V gene. The CDR3 has 16 amino acids. CDR3 protein: CASSLVAGQTPYEQYF. The CDR3 DNA reads as TGCGCCAGCAGCTTGGTAGCGGGACAGACACCTTACGAGCAGTACTTC.

The chain is built from TRBV19 and TRBJ1-1, with 9 bases matching TRBD1. The ends lost 10 bases at V and 4 bases at J; junction bases unmatched: 4. The CDR3 loop spans 12 amino acids. The germline gives CDR1 LNHDA, CDR2 SQIVND (reference sequence). The CDR3 sequence is CAIQQGATEAFF. The CDR3 DNA follows: TGTGCCATACAACAGGGGGCCACTGAAGCTTTCTTT.

The chain uses TRBV4-2 and TRBJ1-6; D is possibly TRBD1 (5 bases). The CDR3 is 14 amino acids. Trimming removed 0 bases from V and 7 bases from J, with 7 bases in between. CDR1 LGHNA and CDR2 YNFKEQ come from the germline V gene. The CDR3 loop is CASSQEGGNSPLHF. CDR3 in DNA: TGTGCCAGCAGCCAAGAGGGGGGGAATTCACCCCTCCACTTT.

CDR3 protein: CAWSLGPGELFF. CDR3 DNA: TGTGCCTGGAGTCTCGGTCCCGGGGAGCTGTTTTTT. The V gene is TRBV30, the J gene TRBJ2-2; D remains unclear. V shed 2 bases and J shed 6 bases, with 7 bases lying between them. The CDR3 is made up of 12 amino acids. Per the germline V gene, CDR1 is GTSNPN and CDR2 is SVGIG (reference sequence).